Presented here are 22 T cell receptor beta chains from one specimen sequenced in a study of blood T cell repertoires in COVID-19. TCRdb's copy holds only in-frame clones and misses some; the assay was immunoSEQ multiplex PCR. The sample lists a few hundred thousand clones, about 90% occurring once. The sequencing input was PBMCs or T cells enriched from blood (not recorded which). These receptors all come from a man younger than 45 who had recovered from COVID-19.

The chain carries TRBV19 and TRBJ2-7, with TRBD2 as a possible D gene (6 bases). V lost 3 bases to trimming and J lost 4 bases, with 10 bases between them. Per germline, CDR1 LNHDA and CDR2 SQIVND (reference sequence). The CDR3 consists of 13 residues. CDR3 amino acids: CASSMEGLYEQYF. CDR3 nucleotide sequence: TGTGCCAGTAGTATGGAGGGACTTTACGAGCAGTACTTC. Variable domain in full (rest from reference TRBV19 and TRBJ2-7): DGGITQSPKYLFRKEGQNVTLSCEQNLNHDAMYWYRQDPGQGLRLIYYSQIVNDFQKGDIAEGYSVSREKKESFPLTVTSAQKNPTAFYLCASSMEGLYEQYFGPGTRLTVT.

This clone was recorded once. V usage is TRBV14 and J usage is TRBJ2-3; no definite D call. The V end was cut by 1 base, the J end by 8 bases, with 7 bases between. The CDR3 length is 12 residues. From germline, CDR1 is SGHDN and CDR2 FVKESK. The chain's CDR3 is CASSQAGGTQYF. In DNA, the CDR3 is TGTGCCAGCAGCCAAGCGGGTGGTACGCAGTATTTT.

The chain recombines TRBV10-3 with TRBJ2-3, with TRBD1 identical over 7 bases. Germline lookup yields CDR1 ENHRY and CDR2 SYGVKD. Losses at the gene ends were 6 bases for V and 0 bases for J; bases not matched to a gene: 3. The CDR3 is 14 amino acids. In DNA, the CDR3 is TGTGCCATCAGGACAGGGATTAGCACAGATACGCAGTATTTT. Translating gives CAIRTGISTDTQYF.

V usage is TRBV19 and J usage is TRBJ2-7, with TRBD2 matching 7 bases. This CDR3 region has 16 residues. Germline V gene data show CDR1 as LNHDA and CDR2 as SQIVND (reference sequence). Losses at the gene ends were 8 bases for V and 1 base for J; bases not matched to a gene: 14. CDR3 DNA: TGTGCCAGTTCGGATCAGGGAATGCGGGGGTCCTACGAGCAGTACTTC. It codes for CASSDQGMRGSYEQYF.

This clone was seen once. This chain connects TRBV6-1 to TRBJ2-3; TRBD1 might be the D (5 bases). This CDR3 contains 16 residues. V lost 0 bases and J lost 5, with 15 bases in between. Germline V CDR1 and CDR2: MNHNS, SASEGT. CDR3 residues: CASSEAIADSEDTQYF. CDR3 sequence (DNA): TGTGCCAGCAGTGAAGCTATAGCCGACAGCGAAGATACGCAGTATTTT.

The table lists this clone with a few counts. The chain couples TRBV9 to TRBJ1-4; 9 nucleotides match TRBD1. The CDR3 totals 16 residues. The germline V gene encodes CDR1 SGDLS and CDR2 YYNGEE. V shed 3 bases and J 6 bases; nucleotides not matched to a gene: 9. This chain's CDR3 is CASSATGGSGYEKLFF. CDR3 nucleotide sequence: TGTGCCAGCAGCGCCACAGGGGGCTCAGGGTATGAAAAACTGTTTTTT.

The sample holds a few counts of this clone. V is TRBV6-2 or TRBV6-3 and J is TRBJ2-5; 12 positions match TRBD2. The V gene's germline CDR1 is MNHEY and CDR2 SVGEGT. This CDR3 spans 16 amino acids. V lost 5 bases, J lost 3 bases, and 7 bases stayed unmatched. CDR3: CASSSLAGGLEETQYF. The CDR3 region has the DNA TGTGCCAGCAGTAGCCTAGCGGGGGGGCTCGAAGAGACCCAGTACTTC.

This clone has just a few counts. V gene TRBV3-1 (or the pseudogene TRBV3-2) combines with J gene TRBJ1-6, with 10 nucleotides matching TRBD1. The CDR3 is made up of 16 amino acids. Germline V gene data show CDR1 as LGHDT and CDR2 as YNNKEL (reference sequence). The V segment lost 0 bases and the J segment 9 bases; nucleotides outside the gene matches: 5. The CDR3 region is CASSQEPGTGVSPLHF. In DNA form, the CDR3 reads TGTGCCAGCAGCCAAGAACCCGGGACAGGGGTTTCACCCCTCCACTTT.

The genes are TRBV19 and TRBJ1-2; possible D gene TRBD1, 6 bases. Germline V gene sequence: CDR1 LNHDA, CDR2 SQIVND (reference sequence). V lost 6 bases and J 8 bases, leaving 13 bases between the germline ends. CDR3 length: 12 amino acids. The CDR3 reads CASRLTGLGYTF. DNA of the CDR3: TGTGCCAGTAGATTGACAGGCTTGGGCTACACCTTC.

The gene calls are TRBV28 and TRBJ2-7; D is perhaps TRBD2 (6 bases). Germline V gene data show CDR1 as MDHEN and CDR2 as SYDVKM. V dropped 6 bases and J dropped 1 base, with 19 bases sitting between them. The CDR3 extends over 16 amino acids. Here the CDR3 reads CASSLSGTLLSYEQYF. As DNA, the CDR3 is TGTGCCAGCAGCCTCTCCGGGACTTTATTATCCTACGAGCAGTACTTC.

The chain is built from TRBV3-1 (or the pseudogene TRBV3-2) and TRBJ2-3, with 7 bases lining up with TRBD1. Germline V gene sequence: CDR1 LGHDT, CDR2 YNNKEL (reference sequence). This CDR3 contains 18 residues. The junction had 19 bases not matched to a gene; V was cut back by 6 bases and J by 4 bases. CDR3 in DNA: TGTGCCAGCAGACAAAACCCTAGCAGGGGACAGCTTTCAGATACGCAGTATTTT. Translation: CASRQNPSRGQLSDTQYF.

CDR3 amino acids: CASSSQGQGGNEKLFF. CDR3 nucleotide sequence: TGTGCCAGCAGCTCCCAAGGACAGGGCGGTAATGAAAAACTGTTTTTT. The chain has TRBV7-9 and TRBJ1-4, with 8 bases aligning to TRBD1. The CDR3 has 16 amino acids. CDR1 is SEHNR and CDR2 is FQNEAQ in the germline V gene (reference sequence). Losses at the gene ends were 4 bases for V and 4 bases for J; bases not matched to a gene: 8.

This clone was recorded once. The V call is TRBV19, the J call TRBJ1-2, with D perhaps matching TRBD1 (5 bases). V was clipped by 4 bases and J by 5 bases, with 11 bases between them. This CDR3 spans 13 amino acids. The germline gives CDR1 LNHDA, CDR2 SQIVND (reference sequence). CDR3 in DNA: TGTGCCAGTAGTACCGGACAAGTGTATGGCTACACCTTC. It translates to CASSTGQVYGYTF.

V and J are TRBV5-1 and TRBJ1-3, with 7 bases that match TRBD1. The V segment lost 4 bases and the J segment 0 bases; nucleotides outside the gene matches: 7. The CDR3 sequence is 16 residues long. CDR1 and CDR2 (germline): SGHRS, YFSETQ. The CDR3 DNA reads as TGCGCCAGCAGCCTGGGACAGCCGAACTCTGGAAACACCATATATTTT. Its protein is CASSLGQPNSGNTIYF.

This chain uses TRBV9 with TRBJ2-1; TRBD2 matches 12 bases. The CDR3 loop spans 16 amino acids. V shed 4 bases and J 8 bases; nucleotides not matched to a gene: 10. CDR1 is SGDLS, CDR2 YYNGEE, per germline. The CDR3 sequence: CASSPPRTSGMYEQFF. CDR3 DNA sequence: TGTGCCAGCAGCCCACCCAGGACTAGCGGGATGTATGAGCAGTTCTTC.

This chain uses TRBV6-5 with TRBJ2-5; maybe TRBD1 (6 bases). The CDR3 contains 15 residues. V was clipped by 6 bases and J by 5 bases, with 19 bases between them. In germline, CDR1 is MNHEY, CDR2 SVGAGI. DNA for the CDR3: TGTGCCAGCAGCGTAGTGGGGGCCTCGTCGGAGACCCAGTACTTC. This translates into CASSVVGASSETQYF.

The chain recombines TRBV6-2 or TRBV6-3 with TRBJ1-2, with TRBD1 as a possible D gene (5 bases). The length of the CDR3 is 14 residues. V lost 6 bases, J lost 2 bases, and 13 bases lay in between. CDR1 and CDR2 (germline): MNHEY, SVGEGT. In nucleotides, the CDR3 is TGTGCCAGCAGCCTCCCAGGACAAAACTATGGCTACACCTTC. Its translation: CASSLPGQNYGYTF.

J is TRBJ2-2 and V is TRBV12-3 or TRBV12-4; D gene uncertain. V lost 8 bases and J lost 7, with 8 bases in between. The CDR3 runs to 11 residues. The CDR3 loop is CASDPGGELFF. The CDR3 coding sequence is TGTGCCAGCGACCCGGGCGGGGAGCTGTTTTTT.

J is TRBJ2-3 and V is TRBV3-1 (or the pseudogene TRBV3-2); 12 nucleotides align to TRBD2. This CDR3 contains 18 residues. The germline CDR1 and CDR2 sequences are LGHDT and YNNKEL (reference sequence). Losses at the gene ends were 0 bases for V and 6 bases for J; bases not matched to a gene: 10. In DNA, the CDR3 is TGTGCCAGCAGCCAAGATTGGCCTAGCGGGGGGGACCGGGATACGCAGTATTTT. This codes for CASSQDWPSGGDRDTQYF.

The rearrangement links TRBV28 to TRBJ1-5; weak D call: TRBD1 (5 bases). The V gene's germline CDR1 is MDHEN and CDR2 SYDVKM. The V and J ends lost 3 bases and 6 bases respectively, with 12 bases between them. The CDR3 contains 14 residues. This CDR3 reads CASSFQGSGQPQHF. The CDR3 coding sequence is TGTGCCAGCAGTTTTCAGGGTTCAGGTCAGCCCCAGCATTTT.

The chain carries TRBV2 and TRBJ1-5, with 7 bases aligning to TRBD1. This CDR3 comprises 14 residues. Trimming at V came to 5 bases and at J to 1 base, leaving 2 bases not matched to a gene. Germline CDR1 SNHLY, CDR2 FYNNEI. CDR3 protein: CASSIQGSNQPQHF. The CDR3 DNA reads as TGTGCCAGCAGTATACAGGGGAGCAATCAGCCCCAGCATTTT.

The rearrangement uses TRBV19 and TRBJ1-1, with 12 bases matching TRBD1. J was trimmed by 3 bases and V by 4 bases; bases with no gene match: 15. Germline loops: CDR1 LNHDA, CDR2 SQIVND (reference sequence). The CDR3 has 19 amino acids. CDR3 loop: CASSSIPGTGGLYDTEAFF. As DNA, the CDR3 is TGTGCCAGTAGTAGTATTCCCGGGACAGGGGGCTTGTATGACACTGAAGCTTTCTTT.